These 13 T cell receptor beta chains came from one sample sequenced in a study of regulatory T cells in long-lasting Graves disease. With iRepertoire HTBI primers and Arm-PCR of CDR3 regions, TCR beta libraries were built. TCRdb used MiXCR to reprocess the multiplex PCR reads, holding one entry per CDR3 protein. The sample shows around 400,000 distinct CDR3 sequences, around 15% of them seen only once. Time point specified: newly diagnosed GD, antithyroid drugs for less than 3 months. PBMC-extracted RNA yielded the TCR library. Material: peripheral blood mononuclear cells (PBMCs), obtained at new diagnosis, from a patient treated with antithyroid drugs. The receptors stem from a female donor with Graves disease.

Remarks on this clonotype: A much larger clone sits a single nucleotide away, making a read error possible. The DNA of the CDR3 is TGTGCCAGCAGCTCCCCGGTCGGGGAAAGAAGCGCAGATACGCAGTATTTT. Amino acids: CASSSPVGERSADTQYF. The chain couples TRBV9 to TRBJ2-3, with a tentative D call TRBD2 (5 bases). V was trimmed by 4 bases and J by 4 bases, leaving 22 bases between them. Germline V gene data show CDR1 as SGDLS and CDR2 as YYNGEE. The CDR3 covers 17 residues.

The CDR3 DNA reads as TGCGCCAGCAGCCAAGGACCAATTGGGTTATCTTCCTACGAGCAGTACTTC. Amino acids: CASSQGPIGLSSYEQYF. The chain carries TRBV4-1 and TRBJ2-7; D gene unclear. Trimming pared 1 base from V and 1 base from J, leaving 17 bases between. The germline V gene encodes CDR1 MGHRA and CDR2 YSYEKL. The CDR3 sequence is 17 residues long.

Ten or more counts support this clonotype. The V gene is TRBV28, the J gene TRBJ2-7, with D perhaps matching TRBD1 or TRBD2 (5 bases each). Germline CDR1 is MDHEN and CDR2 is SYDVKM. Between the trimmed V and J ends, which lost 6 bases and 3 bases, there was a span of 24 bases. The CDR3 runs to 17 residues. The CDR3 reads CASSPPAGALAHYEQYF. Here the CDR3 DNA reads TGTGCCAGCAGCCCTCCCGCCGGGGCCCTGGCACACTACGAGCAGTACTTC.

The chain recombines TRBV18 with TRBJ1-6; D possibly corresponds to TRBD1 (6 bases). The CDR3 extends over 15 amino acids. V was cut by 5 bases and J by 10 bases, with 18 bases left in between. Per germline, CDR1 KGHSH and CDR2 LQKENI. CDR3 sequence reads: CASSGGGRTDSPLHF. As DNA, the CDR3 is TGTGCCAGCTCAGGAGGGGGAAGGACAGACTCACCCCTCCACTTT.

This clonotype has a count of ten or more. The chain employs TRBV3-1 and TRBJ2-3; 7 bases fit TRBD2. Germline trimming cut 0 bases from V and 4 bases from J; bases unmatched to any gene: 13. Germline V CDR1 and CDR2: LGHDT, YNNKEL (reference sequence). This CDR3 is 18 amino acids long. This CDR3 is CASSQDLPTSLIPDTQYF. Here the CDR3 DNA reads TGTGCCAGCAGCCAAGACCTACCGACTAGCTTGATCCCAGATACGCAGTATTTT.

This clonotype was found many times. CDR3 loop: CSARDRGRSYEQYF. The CDR3 coding sequence is TGCAGTGCTAGAGATCGGGGCAGATCCTACGAGCAGTACTTC. This chain links TRBV20-1 with TRBJ2-7, with D tentatively TRBD1 or TRBD2 (5 bases each). Deletions cut 0 bases from V and 1 base from J, with 10 bases between. Looked up from germline, CDR1 is DFQATT and CDR2 is SNEGSKA (reference sequence). The CDR3 is 14 residues long.

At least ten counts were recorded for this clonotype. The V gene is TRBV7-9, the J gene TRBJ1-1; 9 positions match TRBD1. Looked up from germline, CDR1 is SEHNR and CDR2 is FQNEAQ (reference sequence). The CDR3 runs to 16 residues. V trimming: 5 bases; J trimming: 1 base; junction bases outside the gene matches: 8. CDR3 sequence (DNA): TGTGCCAGCAGCCCCAACAGGGGGCGAAAGAACACTGAAGCTTTCTTT. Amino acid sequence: CASSPNRGRKNTEAFF.

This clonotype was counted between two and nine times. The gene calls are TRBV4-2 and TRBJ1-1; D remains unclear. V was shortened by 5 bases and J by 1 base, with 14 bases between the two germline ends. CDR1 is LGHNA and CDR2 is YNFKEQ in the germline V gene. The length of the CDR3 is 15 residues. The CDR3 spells CASSAPSSTNTEAFF. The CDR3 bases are TGTGCCAGCAGCGCACCTAGCAGCACGAACACTGAAGCTTTCTTT.

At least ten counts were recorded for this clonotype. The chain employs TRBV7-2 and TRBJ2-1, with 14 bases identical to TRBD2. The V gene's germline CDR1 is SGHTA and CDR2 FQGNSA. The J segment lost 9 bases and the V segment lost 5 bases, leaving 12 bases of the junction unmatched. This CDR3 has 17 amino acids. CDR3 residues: CASSARLAGGRNFEQFF. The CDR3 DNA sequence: TGTGCCAGCAGCGCTCGACTAGCGGGGGGGCGGAATTTTGAGCAGTTCTTC.

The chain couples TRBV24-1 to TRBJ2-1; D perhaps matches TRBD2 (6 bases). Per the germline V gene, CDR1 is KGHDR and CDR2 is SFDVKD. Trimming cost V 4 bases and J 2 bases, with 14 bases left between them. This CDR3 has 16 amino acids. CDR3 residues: CATSDIPGTPYNEQFF. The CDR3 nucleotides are TGTGCCACCAGTGACATTCCCGGGACTCCCTACAATGAGCAGTTCTTC.

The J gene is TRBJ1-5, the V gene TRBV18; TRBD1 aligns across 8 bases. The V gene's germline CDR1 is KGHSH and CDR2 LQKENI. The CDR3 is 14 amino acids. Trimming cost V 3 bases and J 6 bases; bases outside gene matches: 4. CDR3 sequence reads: CASSPGQGGQPQHF. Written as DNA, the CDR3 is TGTGCCAGCTCACCTGGACAGGGTGGTCAGCCCCAGCATTTT.

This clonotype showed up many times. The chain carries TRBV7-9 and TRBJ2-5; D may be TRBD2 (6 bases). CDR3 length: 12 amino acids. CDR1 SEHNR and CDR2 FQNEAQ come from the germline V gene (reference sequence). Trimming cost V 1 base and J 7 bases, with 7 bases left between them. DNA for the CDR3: TGTGCCAGCAGCTTAGACGGGGGGACCCAGTACTTC. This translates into CASSLDGGTQYF.

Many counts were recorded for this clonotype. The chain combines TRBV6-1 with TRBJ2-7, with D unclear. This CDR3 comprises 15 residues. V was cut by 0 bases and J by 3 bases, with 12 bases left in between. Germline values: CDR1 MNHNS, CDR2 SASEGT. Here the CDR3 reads CASSEAISPIYEQYF. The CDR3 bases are TGTGCCAGCAGTGAAGCCATCTCACCCATCTACGAGCAGTACTTC.